This T cell receptor (beta chain) was obtained from a study of cytomegalovirus exposure and HLA in healthy donors. 13 Jbeta primers and 60 Vbeta primers were used for the PCR. Data came from immunoSEQ multiplex PCR; TCRdb stores just in-frame clones and leaves some out. The table includes 95,000 to 150,000 clones, over 65% detected once. Germline V gene data show CDR1 as SGHTA and CDR2 as FQGNSA. This CDR3 region has 13 residues. V was clipped by 3 bases and J by 5 bases, with 8 bases between them. This clonotype was sampled from a man in his forties in good health and CMV-seropositive. Sequencing used PBMCs. The V call is TRBV7-2, the J call TRBJ1-5; D gene ambiguous. CDR3 sequence (DNA): TGTGCCAGCAGCTTTCGCTCAGATCAGCCCCAGCATTTT. Translation: CASSFRSDQPQHF.